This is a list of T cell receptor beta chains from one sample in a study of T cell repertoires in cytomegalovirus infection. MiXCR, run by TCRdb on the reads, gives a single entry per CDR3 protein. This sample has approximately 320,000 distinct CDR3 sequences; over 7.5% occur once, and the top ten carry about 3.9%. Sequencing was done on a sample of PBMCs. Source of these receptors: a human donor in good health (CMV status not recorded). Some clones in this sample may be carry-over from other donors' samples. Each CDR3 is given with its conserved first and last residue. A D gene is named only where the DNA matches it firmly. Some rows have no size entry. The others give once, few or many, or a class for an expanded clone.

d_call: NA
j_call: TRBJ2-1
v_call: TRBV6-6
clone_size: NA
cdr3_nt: TGTGCCAGCAGTTACTCTGTGACCCCCAATGAGCAGTTCTTC
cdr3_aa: CASSYSVTPNEQFF

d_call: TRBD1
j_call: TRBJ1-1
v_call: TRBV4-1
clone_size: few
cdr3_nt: TGCGCCAGCAGCCACCTTGGGACAGGGACTGAAGCTTTCTTT
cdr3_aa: CASSHLGTGTEAFF

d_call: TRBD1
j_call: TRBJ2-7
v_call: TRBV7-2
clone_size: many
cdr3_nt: TGTGCCAGCAGCTTATACAGGGGGACATCCTACGAGCAGTACTTC
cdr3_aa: CASSLYRGTSYEQYF

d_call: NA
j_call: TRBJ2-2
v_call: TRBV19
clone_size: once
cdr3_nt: TGTGCCAGTAGTCGCATTCCCGCGAACACCGGGGAGCTGTTTTTT
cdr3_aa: CASSRIPANTGELFF

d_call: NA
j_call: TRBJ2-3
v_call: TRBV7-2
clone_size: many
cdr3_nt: TGTGCCAGCAGCTTAGCGCGAGGAGATACGCAGTATTTT
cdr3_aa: CASSLARGDTQYF

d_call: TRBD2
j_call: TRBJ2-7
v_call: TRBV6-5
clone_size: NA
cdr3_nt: TGTGCCAGCAGAACTAGCGGGTCCCTCAACGAGCAGTACTTC
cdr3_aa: CASRTSGSLNEQYF

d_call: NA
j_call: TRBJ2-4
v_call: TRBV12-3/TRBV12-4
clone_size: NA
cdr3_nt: TGTGCCAGCAGCCACCATCAAGGGAAAAACATTCAGTACTTC
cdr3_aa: CASSHHQGKNIQYF

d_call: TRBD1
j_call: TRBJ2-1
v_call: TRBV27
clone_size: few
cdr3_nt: TGTGCCAGCAGTCAACAGGGGGCCTACAATGAGCAGTTCTTC
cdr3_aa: CASSQQGAYNEQFF

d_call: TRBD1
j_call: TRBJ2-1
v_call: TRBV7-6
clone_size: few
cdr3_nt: TGTGCCAGCAGCTTAAGGACAGGGCATATCGCTAATGAGCAGTTCTTC
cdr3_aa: CASSLRTGHIANEQFF

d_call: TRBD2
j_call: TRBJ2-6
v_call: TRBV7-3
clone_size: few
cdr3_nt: TGTGCCAGCAGCTCCTCGGGACTAGCGGGGGCGCCATCTGGGGCCAACGTCCTGACTTTC
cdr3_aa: CASSSSGLAGAPSGANVLTF

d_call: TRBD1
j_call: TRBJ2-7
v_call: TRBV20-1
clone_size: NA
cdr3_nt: TGCAGTGCTAGAGCCGCGGGACAGGGGGCCCGGCCCTACGAGCAGTACTTC
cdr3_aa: CSARAAGQGARPYEQYF